Sequencing of this T cell receptor (beta chain) was carried out in a study of Ad26.COV2.S vaccination and SARS-CoV-2 variants. Study-wide points: Vaccinated and placebo-treated recipients had similar non-spike TCR breadth.

Clones were sequenced by immunoSEQ multiplex PCR, and TCRdb holds only the in-frame ones, with some missing. The sample lists roughly 300,000 clones; around 89% were seen once. Treatment reported: around 19 received Ad26.COV2.S at low or high dose, single or two shots; about 5 received placebo; per-sample allocation not given. Samples were taken on day 63 after the first vaccine or placebo injection. Points on this clone: Its specificity is unknown.

The TCR comes from a person aged 18-60 years who received the Ad26.COV2.S COVID-19 vaccine or a placebo. The specimen comprised peripheral blood, sampled in a trial of Ad26.COV2.S vaccine versus placebo.

The CDR3 DNA sequence: TGCGCCAGCAGCTATCTGACAGATAACAATGAGCAGTTCTTC. As protein: CASSYLTDNNEQFF. This chain uses TRBV4-1 with TRBJ2-1, with D maybe TRBD1 (5 bases). The germline V gene has CDR1 MGHRA and CDR2 YSYEKL. The V gene lost 5 bases and the J gene lost 5 bases, with 13 bases spanning the gap. The CDR3 consists of 14 residues.